A selection of T cell receptor beta chains follows, all from one sample in a study of cytomegalovirus exposure and HLA in healthy donors. Data came from immunoSEQ multiplex PCR; TCRdb stores just in-frame clones and leaves some out. The sample shows about 110,000 clones, and roughly 0.64% sits with its ten largest clones. Specimen: PBMCs. These receptors originate from a man between 50 and 59 years old in good health and CMV-seronegative. Both conserved end residues are part of each CDR3. The D gene is left open where the match is weak.

J: TRBJ2-7; V: TRBV7-2; D: -; CDR3: CASSFASEGGSYEQYF; DNA: TGTGCCAGCAGCTTCGCCAGTGAGGGCGGATCCTACGAGCAGTACTTC
J: TRBJ2-5; V: TRBV19; D: TRBD2; CDR3: CASRRSGSSRETQYF; DNA: TGTGCCAGTAGAAGAAGCGGGAGCTCGAGGGAGACCCAGTACTTC
J: TRBJ2-2; V: TRBV5-6; D: -; CDR3: CASSRVLGSGELFF; DNA: TGTGCCAGCAGCCGGGTCCTCGGGTCCGGGGAGCTGTTTTTT
J: TRBJ2-2; V: TRBV11-3; D: -; CDR3: CASTKSRGGELFF; DNA: TGTGCCAGCACCAAATCTAGGGGCGGGGAGCTGTTTTTT
J: TRBJ1-1; V: TRBV27; D: TRBD1; CDR3: CASTLDRGNTEAFF; DNA: TGTGCCAGCACCCTAGACAGGGGGAACACTGAAGCTTTCTTT
J: TRBJ1-5; V: TRBV15; D: TRBD1; CDR3: CATSRTGDSQPQHF; DNA: TGTGCCACCAGCAGGACAGGGGACTCCCAGCCCCAGCATTTT
J: TRBJ1-1; V: TRBV6-6; D: TRBD1; CDR3: CASSYQGENTEAFF; DNA: TGTGCCAGCAGTTACCAGGGGGAGAACACTGAAGCTTTCTTT
J: TRBJ1-2; V: TRBV10-2; D: TRBD1; CDR3: CASSESAGGDYGYTF; DNA: TGCGCCAGCAGTGAGTCCGCAGGGGGCGACTATGGCTACACCTTC
J: TRBJ1-2; V: TRBV30; D: -; CDR3: CAWTNNYGYTF; DNA: TGTGCCTGGACAAATAACTATGGCTACACCTTC
J: TRBJ1-1; V: TRBV9; D: -; CDR3: CASSVKATNTEAFF; DNA: TGTGCCAGCAGCGTAAAAGCCACGAACACTGAAGCTTTCTTT
J: TRBJ2-3; V: TRBV25-1; D: TRBD2; CDR3: CASKKREGTDTQYF; DNA: TGTGCCAGCAAGAAGCGGGAGGGCACAGATACGCAGTATTTT
J: TRBJ1-2; V: TRBV27; D: TRBD1; CDR3: CASRRQGLPYGYTF; DNA: TGTGCCAGCAGACGACAGGGCCTCCCCTATGGCTACACCTTC
J: TRBJ2-1; V: TRBV9; D: -; CDR3: CASSVRGLGGNEQFF; DNA: TGTGCCAGCAGCGTAAGGGGGTTGGGGGGGAATGAGCAGTTCTTC
J: TRBJ2-1; V: TRBV9; D: -; CDR3: CASSVVGSGGLYNEQFF; DNA: TGTGCCAGCAGCGTAGTCGGATCAGGGGGGCTCTACAATGAGCAGTTCTTC
J: TRBJ2-2; V: TRBV30; D: TRBD1; CDR3: CASRGQLNIGELFF; DNA: TGTGCCTCAAGGGGGCAACTCAACATCGGGGAGCTGTTTTTT
J: TRBJ1-2; V: TRBV19; D: -; CDR3: CASQSLQSYGYTF; DNA: TGTGCCAGTCAGTCCCTTCAAAGCTATGGCTACACCTTC
J: TRBJ2-7; V: TRBV5-1; D: TRBD1; CDR3: CASSYRGEWAYEQYF; DNA: TGCGCCAGCAGCTACAGGGGGGAATGGGCCTACGAGCAGTACTTC
J: TRBJ2-1; V: TRBV6-1; D: TRBD2; CDR3: CASSPGTSEIDEQFF; DNA: TGTGCCAGCAGCCCCGGGACTAGCGAAATCGATGAGCAGTTCTTC
J: TRBJ2-1; V: TRBV13; D: -; CDR3: CASSLDSGVNEQFF; DNA: TGTGCCAGCAGCTTAGATAGCGGAGTCAATGAGCAGTTCTTC
J: TRBJ1-5; V: TRBV19; D: TRBD1; CDR3: CASNPGQGNQPQHF; DNA: TGTGCCAGTAATCCGGGACAGGGGAATCAGCCCCAGCATTTT
J: TRBJ1-2; V: TRBV19; D: -; CDR3: CASSTRANYGYTF; DNA: TGTGCCAGTAGTACCAGGGCTAACTATGGCTACACCTTC
J: TRBJ1-2; V: TRBV5-6; D: -; CDR3: CASSWGERGFGYGYTF; DNA: TGTGCCAGCAGCTGGGGTGAAAGGGGATTTGGGTATGGCTACACCTTC